Following are 20 T cell receptor beta chains from one sample sequenced in a study of neoadjuvant nivolumab and ipilimumab in lung cancer. Sequencing was performed with immunoSEQ multiplex PCR; in TCRdb, only in-frame clones are kept and a portion is missing. The sample carries about 9,700 clones, roughly three quarters recorded once. Sequences were derived from tumor tissue, sampled after neoadjuvant nivolumab, alone or with ipilimumab, at or shortly before surgery. These TCRs come from an adult with non-small cell lung cancer. Some clones in this sample may be carry-over from other donors' samples.

The CDR3 loop reads CASSPPTNFYGYTF. CDR3 DNA sequence: TGTGCCAGTAGTCCCCCGACAAACTTCTATGGCTACACCTTC. This rearrangement joins TRBV19 to TRBJ1-2; unclear D gene. Germline V gene lookup returns CDR1 LNHDA and CDR2 SQIVND (reference sequence). The CDR3 has 14 residues. V was cut by 5 bases and J by 4 bases, with 14 bases left in between.

The chain couples TRBV2 to TRBJ1-5; D gene uncertain. Per the germline V gene, CDR1 is SNHLY and CDR2 is FYNNEI. This CDR3 region has 14 residues. With 9 bases removed from V and 2 bases from J, the gap between germline ends came to 14 bases. The CDR3 region has the DNA TGTGCCAGTGCGGGTGGGCAGGGCAATCAGCCCCAGCATTTT. Translating it yields CASAGGQGNQPQHF.

The chain employs TRBV5-1 and TRBJ1-6; D call uncertain. Germline lookup yields CDR1 SGHRS and CDR2 YFSETQ. The CDR3 has 16 residues. V lost 4 bases to trimming and J lost 12 bases, with 23 bases between them. The CDR3 is CASSRSIGNPAEPLHF. The CDR3 DNA sequence: TGCGCCAGCAGCCGCTCCATAGGGAATCCGGCTGAACCCCTCCACTTT.

The chain carries TRBV30 and TRBJ1-2, with 9 bases that match TRBD1. V lost 4 bases and J lost 7; bases outside the gene matches: 4. This CDR3 spans 12 amino acids. CDR1 GTSNPN and CDR2 SVGIG come from the germline V gene (reference sequence). The CDR3 region is CAWTRDRAGYTF. CDR3 coding DNA: TGTGCCTGGACTCGGGACAGGGCTGGCTACACCTTC. Together with reference TRBV30 and TRBJ1-2, the CDR3 gives the full variable domain: SQTIHQWPATLVQPVGSPLSLECTVEGTSNPNLYWYRQAAGRGLQLLFYSVGIGQISSEVPQNLSASRPQDRQFILSSKKLLLSDSGFYLCAWTRDRAGYTFGSGTRLTVV.

The chain has TRBV6-5 and TRBJ2-7, with 11 bases aligning to TRBD2. The length of the CDR3 is 14 residues. The ends lost 6 bases at V and 4 bases at J; junction bases unmatched: 5. In germline, CDR1 is MNHEY, CDR2 SVGAGI. The CDR3, as DNA: TGTGCCAGCAGCCCTAGCGGGAGGTCGTACGAGCAGTACTTC. It specifies CASSPSGRSYEQYF.

The rearrangement uses TRBV14 and TRBJ2-1; D might be TRBD2 (7 bases). The germline V gene encodes CDR1 SGHDN and CDR2 FVKESK. V was shortened by 0 bases and J by 4 bases, with 19 bases between the two germline ends. There are 18 residues in the CDR3. CDR3 DNA sequence: TGTGCCAGCAGCCAAGATCGGGGGCTGGGAGGGGTATACAATGAGCAGTTCTTC. It translates to CASSQDRGLGGVYNEQFF.

This chain uses TRBV5-1 with TRBJ2-1, with D unclear. This CDR3 contains 14 residues. The V gene's germline CDR1 is SGHRS and CDR2 YFSETQ. Trimming stripped 3 bases from V and 5 bases from J, with 12 bases between. The CDR3 DNA follows: TGCGCCAGCAGCTCGGAGACCCCTAACAATGAGCAGTTCTTC. It encodes CASSSETPNNEQFF.

J is TRBJ2-5 and V is TRBV5-1, with unresolved D. From germline, CDR1 is SGHRS and CDR2 YFSETQ. This CDR3 spans 14 amino acids. The V and J ends lost 5 bases and 5 bases respectively, with 16 bases between them. This CDR3 is CASSPDSVGETQYF. CDR3 nucleotides: TGCGCCAGCAGTCCTGACTCGGTAGGGGAGACCCAGTACTTC.

CDR3 residues: CASSSLAFGRPGYTF. Here the CDR3 DNA reads TGTGCCAGCAGTTCCCTCGCCTTCGGGCGTCCGGGCTACACCTTC. This chain connects TRBV6-5 to TRBJ1-2, with D unclear. Trimming removed 4 bases from V and 8 bases from J, with 20 bases in between. This CDR3 has 15 amino acids. CDR1 and CDR2 from the germline V gene are MNHEY and SVGAGI.

V and J are TRBV6-1 and TRBJ2-7; D is possibly TRBD1 (5 bases). The CDR3 has 12 residues. Trimming removed 8 bases from V and 3 bases from J, with 11 bases in between. Per germline, CDR1 MNHNS and CDR2 SASEGT. CDR3 in DNA: TGTGCCAGCGGGTCCCAGGGCTACGAGCAGTACTTC. This codes for CASGSQGYEQYF.

The chain employs TRBV6-5 and TRBJ1-2; 7 positions match TRBD1. Per the germline V gene, CDR1 is MNHEY and CDR2 is SVGAGI. The length of the CDR3 is 14 residues. With 7 bases clipped from V and 4 bases from J, the junction kept 9 bases outside the gene matches. Written as DNA, the CDR3 is TGTGCCAGCACTCCAGGGACAGAAGGCTATGGCTACACCTTC. This encodes CASTPGTEGYGYTF.

The chain employs TRBV29-1 and TRBJ1-1; 9 bases fit TRBD1. Trimming cost V 6 bases and J 1 base; bases outside gene matches: 6. The CDR3 is 14 residues long. Germline CDR1 is SQVTM and CDR2 is ANQGSEA. In nucleotides, the CDR3 is TGCAGCGTCTACCTGACAGGGGGGAACACTGAAGCTTTCTTT. Translated: CSVYLTGGNTEAFF.

The chain has TRBV5-1 and TRBJ2-7, with a tentative D call TRBD1 (5 bases). The CDR3 spans 13 residues. Germline lookup yields CDR1 SGHRS and CDR2 YFSETQ. V was shortened by 0 bases and J by 3 bases, with 7 bases between the two germline ends. The CDR3 DNA reads TGCGCCAGCAGCTTGGAGGGGTTCTACGAGCAGTACTTC. Translating it yields CASSLEGFYEQYF. The variable domain in full, with the rest retrieved from reference TRBV5-1 and TRBJ2-7, is KAGVTQTPRYLIKTRGQQVTLSCSPISGHRSVSWYQQTPGQGLQFLFEYFSETQRNKGNFPGRFSGRQFSNSRSEMNVSTLELGDSALYLCASSLEGFYEQYFGPGTRLTVT.

This clone has just one count. V is TRBV2 and J is TRBJ2-1; 15 nucleotides match TRBD2. Germline CDR1 is SNHLY and CDR2 is FYNNEI. The CDR3 is made up of 18 amino acids. After removal of 6 bases from V and 0 bases from J, the junction contained 6 bases not matched to a gene. The CDR3, as DNA: TGTGCCAGCAGCCCCGGACTAGCGGGGGGGAGCTCCTACAATGAGCAGTTCTTC. Translating it yields CASSPGLAGGSSYNEQFF.

The chain employs TRBV4-1 and TRBJ2-1, with D possibly being TRBD1 (6 bases). Trimming shortened V by 3 bases and J by 1 base, and 19 bases separated the two germline ends. CDR1 MGHRA and CDR2 YSYEKL come from the germline V gene. CDR3 length equals 18 residues. This CDR3 reads CASSHPINRVGSYNEQFF. CDR3 nucleotides: TGCGCCAGCAGCCACCCTATAAACAGGGTAGGGTCCTACAATGAGCAGTTCTTC.

This clone was seen just once. The chain recombines TRBV18 with TRBJ2-7; D possibly corresponds to TRBD1 (6 bases). Trimming shortened V by 3 bases and J by 3 bases, and 12 bases separated the two germline ends. The CDR3 contains 14 residues. The germline gives CDR1 KGHSH, CDR2 LQKENI. The CDR3 DNA follows: TGTGCCAGCTCACCTCAGGGGACCCTCTACGAGCAGTACTTC. It specifies CASSPQGTLYEQYF. Full variable domain (remainder filled in from reference TRBV18 and TRBJ2-7): NAGVMQNPRHLVRRRGQEARLRCSPMKGHSHVYWYRQLPEEGLKFMVYLQKENIIDESGMPKERFSAEFPKEGPSILRIQQVVRGDSAAYFCASSPQGTLYEQYFGPGTRLTVT.

This chain uses TRBV2 with TRBJ1-2; a possible D gene is TRBD1 (5 bases). Germline CDR1 is SNHLY and CDR2 is FYNNEI. The CDR3 loop spans 13 amino acids. The ends were cut back, 3 bases at V and 8 bases at J, with 13 bases in the middle. CDR3 loop: CASSEDMYWGYTF. The CDR3 bases are TGTGCCAGCAGTGAGGACATGTACTGGGGCTACACCTTC.

This clone appeared a few times. The V call is TRBV11-2, the J call TRBJ2-2; tentative D call: TRBD1 (6 bases). Trimming pared 6 bases from V and 3 bases from J, leaving 14 bases between. Germline V gene lookup returns CDR1 SGHAT and CDR2 FQNNGV. The CDR3 sequence is 15 residues long. CDR3 loop: CASRPGQPYTGELFF. The CDR3, as DNA: TGTGCCAGCAGACCCGGACAGCCATACACCGGGGAGCTGTTTTTT. Full variable domain (rest looked up from reference TRBV11-2 and TRBJ2-2): EAGVAQSPRYKIIEKRQSVAFWCNPISGHATLYWYQQILGQGPKLLIQFQNNGVVDDSQLPKDRFSAERLKGVDSTLKIQPAKLEDSAVYLCASRPGQPYTGELFFGEGSRLTVL.

The chain employs TRBV9 and TRBJ2-3; possibly TRBD2 for D (6 bases). Germline-derived CDR1 and CDR2 are SGDLS and YYNGEE. Trimming removed 9 bases at V and 1 base at J, with 18 bases between. The CDR3 is 15 amino acids. CDR3: CATGRGSGGTDTQYF. In nucleotides, the CDR3 is TGTGCCACCGGCCGGGGGAGTGGTGGCACAGATACGCAGTATTTT.

This clone was detected only a few times. J is TRBJ2-6 and V is TRBV10-3; D unresolved. This CDR3 contains 14 residues. The germline gives CDR1 ENHRY, CDR2 SYGVKD. Trimming cost V 0 bases and J 1 base, with 1 base left between them. CDR3 amino acids: CAISESSGANVLTF. The DNA of the CDR3 is TGTGCCATCAGTGAGTCTTCTGGGGCCAACGTCCTGACTTTC.